One and the same sample provided the 23 T cell receptor beta chains below, sequenced in a study of T cells expressing NK-cell markers. TCRdb reprocessed the 5' RACE reads and keeps a single row for each CDR3 protein, giving no DNA. This listing includes around 280,000 distinct CDR3 sequences. The sample taken for sequencing was blood T cells: a sorted CD56 or NKG2C T cell subset, CD4+ or CD8+ T cells, or bulk PBMC T cells (not recorded which). The receptors come from a young man in good health.

The V and J genes are TRBV6-5 and TRBJ2-7; the D gene TCRdb calls, TRBD2, cannot be checked with no DNA. Germline V gene sequence: CDR1 MNHEY, CDR2 SVGAGI. The CDR3 totals 14 residues. CDR3 residues: CASSYSPVAGEQYF.

The chain combines TRBV10-3 with TRBJ2-5; the D call from TCRdb, TRBD1, cannot be confirmed without DNA. The CDR3 length is 16 residues. Germline V gene sequence: CDR1 ENHRY, CDR2 SYGVKD. The CDR3 loop is CAIRRGSGTYQETQYF.

The chain has TRBV6-5 and TRBJ2-3; TCRdb names TRBD2, which stays unverified in the absence of DNA. The germline gives CDR1 MNHEY, CDR2 SVGAGI. The length of the CDR3 is 13 residues. CDR3 in amino acids: CASKRVRTDTQYF.

The V call is TRBV7-6, the J call TRBJ2-2; TCRdb designates TRBD1, a call that cannot be tested without DNA. CDR1 and CDR2 (germline): SGHVS, FNYEAQ. This CDR3 has 14 amino acids. CDR3 residues: CATSGVSLTGELFF.

The chain links TRBV5-5 to TRBJ2-1; without DNA, the TCRdb call of TRBD2 cannot be checked. The CDR3 extends over 14 amino acids. The germline V gene has CDR1 SGHKS and CDR2 YYEKEE (reference sequence). CDR3 residues: CASSFTRTYNEQFF.

CDR3 residues: CASRSTVNYEQYF. The chain joins TRBV12-3 or TRBV12-4 to TRBJ2-7. CDR3 size: 13 residues.

The chain uses TRBV15 and TRBJ1-2. This CDR3 has 17 amino acids. The V gene's germline CDR1 is LNHNV and CDR2 YYDKDF (reference sequence). CDR3 region: CATSRVLGLPANYGYTF.

This chain joins TRBV23-1 and TRBJ2-1; as DNA is missing, the TRBD2 call by TCRdb cannot be tested. TRBV23-1 has ORF status, its function being uncertain. This CDR3 comprises 11 residues. The CDR3 is CASGPEGSQFF.

The chain couples TRBV20-1 to TRBJ2-1; the TCRdb call, TRBD1, lacks DNA for checking. Germline V gene sequence: CDR1 DFQATT, CDR2 SNEGSKA (reference sequence). The CDR3 loop spans 14 amino acids. The CDR3 loop is CSARRSQRGDEQFF.

The J gene is TRBJ2-2, the V gene TRBV6-1; the D call of TRBD1 rests on TCRdb alone, since no DNA is present to check it. The germline CDR1 and CDR2 sequences are MNHNS and SASEGT. The CDR3 extends over 13 amino acids. CDR3 region: CASSARAPGELFF.

The V and J genes are TRBV20-1 and TRBJ2-5. CDR1 is DFQATT, CDR2 SNEGSKA, per germline (reference sequence). CDR3 length: 14 amino acids. This CDR3 is CSARGGGYQETQYF.

The chain links TRBV20-1 to TRBJ1-5; TCRdb gives TRBD1 as the D gene, but with no DNA this cannot be confirmed. Germline V gene data show CDR1 as DFQATT and CDR2 as SNEGSKA (reference sequence). This CDR3 contains 14 residues. CDR3 sequence reads: CSASGSGYGQPQHF.

CDR3 sequence: CSAMKGQIEDTQYF. The chain combines TRBV20-1 with TRBJ2-3; TCRdb calls TRBD1, which cannot be checked without DNA. This CDR3 is 14 amino acids long. CDR1 is DFQATT and CDR2 is SNEGSKA in the germline V gene (reference sequence).

The CDR3 spells CASSGWGQENTEAFF. The gene calls are TRBV5-1 and TRBJ1-1; with no DNA, the TCRdb D assignment of TRBD1 cannot be verified. Per germline, CDR1 SGHRS and CDR2 YFSETQ. The CDR3 contains 15 residues. Variable domain in full (rest from reference TRBV5-1 and TRBJ1-1): KAGVTQTPRYLIKTRGQQVTLSCSPISGHRSVSWYQQTPGQGLQFLFEYFSETQRNKGNFPGRFSGRQFSNSRSEMNVSTLELGDSALYLCASSGWGQENTEAFFGQGTRLTVV.

The chain uses TRBV6-6 and TRBJ1-5; the TRBD1 assignment by TCRdb is unverifiable without DNA. This CDR3 is built from 13 residues. CDR1 MNHNY and CDR2 SVGAGI come from the germline V gene (reference sequence). The CDR3 loop reads CASRGQANQPQHF.

The V call is TRBV4-2, the J call TRBJ2-1; TCRdb's D call, TRBD2, is unchecked because there is no DNA. The CDR3 contains 16 residues. Germline V lookup: CDR1 LGHNA, CDR2 YNFKEQ. The CDR3: CASSQSGRASYNEQFF.

The J gene is TRBJ1-4, the V gene TRBV12-3 or TRBV12-4. CDR3 length: 15 residues. The CDR3 here is CASSLSLATNEKLFF.

The gene calls are TRBV19 and TRBJ1-1. CDR1 LNHDA and CDR2 SQIVND come from the germline V gene (reference sequence). The CDR3 contains 14 residues. The chain's CDR3 is CASSVVRGGTEAFF.

The V gene is TRBV4-1, the J gene TRBJ2-1; TCRdb's D call of TRBD2 is untestable without DNA. The V gene's germline CDR1 is MGHRA and CDR2 YSYEKL. This CDR3 is 17 amino acids long. CDR3 in amino acids: CASSQDATSGVYNEQFF.

This rearrangement joins TRBV15 to TRBJ2-1; TCRdb gives TRBD2 as the D gene, but with no DNA this cannot be confirmed. The CDR3 is 19 residues long. The germline V gene encodes CDR1 LNHNV and CDR2 YYDKDF (reference sequence). The CDR3 protein is CATSRDSFSGSPSRNEQFF.

The V call is TRBV7-2, the J call TRBJ2-3; TCRdb's D gene call, TRBD2, goes unchecked for lack of DNA. CDR1 is SGHTA and CDR2 is FQGNSA in the germline V gene. CDR3 length: 17 amino acids. CDR3 amino acids: CASSLGGLAGGGDTQYF.

The chain recombines TRBV4-1 with TRBJ1-1; TCRdb outputs TRBD1, but without DNA this stays unchecked. The CDR3 runs 16 residues. The germline V gene has CDR1 MGHRA and CDR2 YSYEKL. CDR3 in amino acids: CASSQPRQGKNTEAFF.

This chain uses TRBV20-1 with TRBJ2-5; the D call from TCRdb, TRBD1, cannot be confirmed without DNA. The CDR3 consists of 11 residues. The germline CDR1 and CDR2 sequences are DFQATT and SNEGSKA (reference sequence). The CDR3 region is CSAPGGETQYF.